The entry below describes one T cell receptor beta chain. This CDR3 has 13 residues. The V end was cut by 5 bases, the J end by 2 bases, with 7 bases between. Germline loops: CDR1 LNHDA, CDR2 SQIVND (reference sequence). TCRdb keeps only in-frame clones here, not all; method: immunoSEQ multiplex PCR. The data contain around 200,000 clones, approximately 86% of them singletons. The data stem from a study of blood T cell repertoires in COVID-19. The origin of this receptor is a woman younger than 45 who had been exposed to COVID-19. The chain has TRBV19 and TRBJ1-5; no firm D call. Material: PBMCs or T cells enriched from blood (not recorded which). The CDR3 DNA reads TGTGCCAGTAGTTCGATAGGCAATCAGCCCCAGCATTTT. Protein sequence: CASSSIGNQPQHF.